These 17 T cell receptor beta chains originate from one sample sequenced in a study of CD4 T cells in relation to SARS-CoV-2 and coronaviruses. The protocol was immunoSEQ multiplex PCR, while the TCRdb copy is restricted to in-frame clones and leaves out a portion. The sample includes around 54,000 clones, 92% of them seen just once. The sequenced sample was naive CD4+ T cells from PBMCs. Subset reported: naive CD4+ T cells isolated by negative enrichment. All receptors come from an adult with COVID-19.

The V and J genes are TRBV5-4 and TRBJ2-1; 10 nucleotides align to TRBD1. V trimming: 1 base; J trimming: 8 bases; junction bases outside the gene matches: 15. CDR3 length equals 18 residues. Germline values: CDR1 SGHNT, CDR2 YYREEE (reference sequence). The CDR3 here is CASSLKQTGGGLYYEQFF. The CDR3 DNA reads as TGTGCCAGCAGCTTGAAGCAGACAGGGGGCGGTCTTTACTATGAGCAGTTCTTC.

This CDR3 is CASSQTFSSYEQYF. The CDR3 bases are TGTGCCAGCAGCCAGACTTTTAGCTCCTACGAGCAGTACTTC. This rearrangement joins TRBV7-8 to TRBJ2-7; D gene unclear. Deletions cut 5 bases from V and 0 bases from J, with 11 bases between. Germline lookup yields CDR1 SGHVS and CDR2 FQNEAQ. The CDR3 totals 14 residues.

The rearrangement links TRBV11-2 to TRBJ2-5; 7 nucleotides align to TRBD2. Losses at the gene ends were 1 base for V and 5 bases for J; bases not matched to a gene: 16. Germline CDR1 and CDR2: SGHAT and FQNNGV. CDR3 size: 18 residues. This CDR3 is CASSLGDRVAGELETQYF. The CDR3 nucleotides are TGTGCCAGCAGCTTAGGGGATCGAGTGGCGGGAGAGTTGGAGACCCAGTACTTC. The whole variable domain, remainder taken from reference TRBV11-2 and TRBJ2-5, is EAGVAQSPRYKIIEKRQSVAFWCNPISGHATLYWYQQILGQGPKLLIQFQNNGVVDDSQLPKDRFSAERLKGVDSTLKIQPAKLEDSAVYLCASSLGDRVAGELETQYFGPGTRLLVL.

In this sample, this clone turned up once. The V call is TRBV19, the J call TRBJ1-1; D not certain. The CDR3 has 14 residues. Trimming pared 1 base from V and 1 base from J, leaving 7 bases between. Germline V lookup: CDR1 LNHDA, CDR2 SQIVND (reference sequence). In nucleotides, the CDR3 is TGTGCCAGTAGTATAGGCGGAGGGAACACTGAAGCTTTCTTT. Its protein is CASSIGGGNTEAFF.

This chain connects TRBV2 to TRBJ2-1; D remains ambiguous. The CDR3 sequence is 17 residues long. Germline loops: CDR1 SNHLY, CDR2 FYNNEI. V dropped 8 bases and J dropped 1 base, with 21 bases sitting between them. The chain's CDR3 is CASLLHLLKSSYNEQFF. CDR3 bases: TGTGCCAGCCTCCTCCACCTCCTTAAATCATCCTACAATGAGCAGTTCTTC.

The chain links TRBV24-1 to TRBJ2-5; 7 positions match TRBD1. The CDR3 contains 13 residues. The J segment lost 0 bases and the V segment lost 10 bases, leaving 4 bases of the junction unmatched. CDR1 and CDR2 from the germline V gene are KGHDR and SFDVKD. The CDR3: CATTGPNQETQYF. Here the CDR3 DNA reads TGTGCCACGACAGGGCCCAACCAAGAGACCCAGTACTTC.

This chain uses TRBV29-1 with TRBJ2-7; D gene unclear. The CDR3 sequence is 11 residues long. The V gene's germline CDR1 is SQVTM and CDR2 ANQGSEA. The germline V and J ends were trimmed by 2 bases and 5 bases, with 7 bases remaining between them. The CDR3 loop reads CSVERNNEQYF. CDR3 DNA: TGCAGCGTTGAACGGAACAACGAGCAGTACTTC.

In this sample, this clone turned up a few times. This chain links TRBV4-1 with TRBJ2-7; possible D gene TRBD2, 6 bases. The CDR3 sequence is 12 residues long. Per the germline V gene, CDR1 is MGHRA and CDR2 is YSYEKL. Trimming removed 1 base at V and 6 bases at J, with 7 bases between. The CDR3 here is CASSQAGVEQYF. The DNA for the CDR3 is TGCGCCAGCAGCCAAGCGGGAGTCGAGCAGTACTTC.

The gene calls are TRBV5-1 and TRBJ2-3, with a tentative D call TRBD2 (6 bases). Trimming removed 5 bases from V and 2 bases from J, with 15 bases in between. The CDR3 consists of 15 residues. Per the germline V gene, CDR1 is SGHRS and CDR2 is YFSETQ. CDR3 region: CASRGSGLNTDTQYF. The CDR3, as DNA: TGCGCCAGCAGGGGTAGCGGTTTGAACACAGATACGCAGTATTTT.

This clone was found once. The CDR3 DNA reads TGCGCCAGCAGTGACCTTAGCGGGAGGAGGACCGGGGAGCTGTTTTTT. Its translation is CASSDLSGRRTGELFF. The chain couples TRBV10-2 to TRBJ2-2; 10 positions agree with TRBD2. With 3 bases clipped from V and 5 bases from J, the junction kept 6 bases outside the gene matches. The germline V gene has CDR1 WSHSY and CDR2 SAAADI. The CDR3 extends over 16 amino acids.

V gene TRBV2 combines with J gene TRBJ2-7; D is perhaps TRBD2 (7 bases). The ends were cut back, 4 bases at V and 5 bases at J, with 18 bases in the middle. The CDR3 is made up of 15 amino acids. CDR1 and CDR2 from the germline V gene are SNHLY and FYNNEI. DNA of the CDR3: TGTGCCAGCAGTGGTGGCCGGGGGGCGGGAGACGAGCAGTACTTC. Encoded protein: CASSGGRGAGDEQYF.

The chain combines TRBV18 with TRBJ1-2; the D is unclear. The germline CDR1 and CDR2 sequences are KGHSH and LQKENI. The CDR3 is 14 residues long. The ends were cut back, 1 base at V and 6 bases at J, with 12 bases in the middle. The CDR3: CASSPQGSVDGYTF. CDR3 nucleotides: TGTGCCAGCTCACCACAGGGATCCGTTGATGGCTACACCTTC. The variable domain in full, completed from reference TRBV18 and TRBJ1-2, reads NAGVMQNPRHLVRRRGQEARLRCSPMKGHSHVYWYRQLPEEGLKFMVYLQKENIIDESGMPKERFSAEFPKEGPSILRIQQVVRGDSAAYFCASSPQGSVDGYTFGSGTRLTVV.

The CDR3 nucleotides read TGTGCCAGCAGCCGGGGGGGGCGAGCAGCAGATACGCAGTATTTT. This gives the protein CASSRGGRAADTQYF. The chain joins TRBV6-5 to TRBJ2-3, with 8 bases identical to TRBD2. Germline CDR1 and CDR2: MNHEY and SVGAGI. The length of the CDR3 is 15 residues. J lost 4 bases, V lost 6 bases, and 9 bases had no gene match.

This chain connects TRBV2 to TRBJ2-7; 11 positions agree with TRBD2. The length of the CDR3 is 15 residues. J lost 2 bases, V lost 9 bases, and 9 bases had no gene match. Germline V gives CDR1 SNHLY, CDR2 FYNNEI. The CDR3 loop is CASHLLAGAPYEQYF. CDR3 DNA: TGTGCCAGTCATTTACTAGCGGGAGCTCCCTACGAGCAGTACTTC.

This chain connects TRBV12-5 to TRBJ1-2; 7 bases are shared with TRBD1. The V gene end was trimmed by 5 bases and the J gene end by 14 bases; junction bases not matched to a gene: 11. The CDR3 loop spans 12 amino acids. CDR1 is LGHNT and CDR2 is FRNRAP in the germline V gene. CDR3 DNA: TGTGCTAGTGGTCCGGTAGAGACAGGGCGAACCTTC. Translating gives CASGPVETGRTF.

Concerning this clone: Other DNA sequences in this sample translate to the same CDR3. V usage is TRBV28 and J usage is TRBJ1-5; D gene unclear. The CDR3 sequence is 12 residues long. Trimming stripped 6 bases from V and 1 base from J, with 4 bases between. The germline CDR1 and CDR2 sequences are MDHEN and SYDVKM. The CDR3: CASRRSNQPQHF. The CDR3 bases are TGTGCCAGCAGGAGAAGCAATCAGCCCCAGCATTTT.

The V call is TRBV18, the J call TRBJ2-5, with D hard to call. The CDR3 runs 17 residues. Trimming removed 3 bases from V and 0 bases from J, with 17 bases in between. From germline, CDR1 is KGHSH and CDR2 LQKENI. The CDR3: CASSPLRSVGYQETQYF. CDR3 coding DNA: TGTGCCAGCTCACCCCTAAGGAGTGTAGGGTACCAAGAGACCCAGTACTTC.